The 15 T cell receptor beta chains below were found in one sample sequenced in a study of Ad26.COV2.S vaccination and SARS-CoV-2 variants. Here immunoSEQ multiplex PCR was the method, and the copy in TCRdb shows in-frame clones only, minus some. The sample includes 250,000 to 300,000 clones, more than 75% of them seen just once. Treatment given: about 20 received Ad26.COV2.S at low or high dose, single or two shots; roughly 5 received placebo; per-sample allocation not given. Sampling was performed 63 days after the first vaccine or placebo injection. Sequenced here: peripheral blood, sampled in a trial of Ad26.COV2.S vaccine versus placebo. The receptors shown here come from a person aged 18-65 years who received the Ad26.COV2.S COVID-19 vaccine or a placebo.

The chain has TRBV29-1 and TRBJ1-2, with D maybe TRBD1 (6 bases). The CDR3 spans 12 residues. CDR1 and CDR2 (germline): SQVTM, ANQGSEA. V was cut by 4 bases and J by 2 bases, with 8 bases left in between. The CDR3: CSVGGQNYGYTF. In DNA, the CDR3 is TGCAGCGTTGGGGGACAAAACTATGGCTACACCTTC.

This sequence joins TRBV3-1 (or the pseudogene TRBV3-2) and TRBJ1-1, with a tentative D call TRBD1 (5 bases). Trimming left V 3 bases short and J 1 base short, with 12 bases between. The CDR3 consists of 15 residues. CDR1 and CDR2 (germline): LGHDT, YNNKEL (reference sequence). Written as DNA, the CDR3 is TGTGCCAGCAGCCAGACAGTGGGGGGGAACACTGAAGCTTTCTTT. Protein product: CASSQTVGGNTEAFF.

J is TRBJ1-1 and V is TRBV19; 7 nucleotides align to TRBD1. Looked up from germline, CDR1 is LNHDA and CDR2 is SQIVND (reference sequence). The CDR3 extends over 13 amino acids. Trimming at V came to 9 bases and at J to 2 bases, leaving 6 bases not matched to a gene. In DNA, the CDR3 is TGTGCCAGCAGACAGGGAAAAAACACTGAAGCTTTCTTT. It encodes CASRQGKNTEAFF.

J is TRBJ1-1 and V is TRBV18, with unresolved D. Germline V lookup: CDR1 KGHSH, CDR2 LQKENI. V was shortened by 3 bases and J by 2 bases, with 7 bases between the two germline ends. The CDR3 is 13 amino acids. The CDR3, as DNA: TGTGCCAGCTCACCGACACCAAACACTGAAGCTTTCTTT. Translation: CASSPTPNTEAFF.

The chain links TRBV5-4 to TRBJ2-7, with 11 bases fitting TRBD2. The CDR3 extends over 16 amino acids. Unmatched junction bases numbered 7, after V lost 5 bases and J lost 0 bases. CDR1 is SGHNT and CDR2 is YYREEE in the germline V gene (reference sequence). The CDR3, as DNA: TGTGCCAGCAGACTAGCGGGAGCGGGAAGCTCCTACGAGCAGTACTTC. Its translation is CASRLAGAGSSYEQYF.

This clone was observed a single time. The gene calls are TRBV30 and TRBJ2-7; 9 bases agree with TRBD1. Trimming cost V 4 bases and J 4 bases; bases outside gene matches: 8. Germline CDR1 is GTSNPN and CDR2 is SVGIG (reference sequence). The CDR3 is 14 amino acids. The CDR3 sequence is CAWTPGQGTYEQYF. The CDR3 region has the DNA TGTGCCTGGACCCCGGGACAGGGCACATACGAGCAGTACTTC.

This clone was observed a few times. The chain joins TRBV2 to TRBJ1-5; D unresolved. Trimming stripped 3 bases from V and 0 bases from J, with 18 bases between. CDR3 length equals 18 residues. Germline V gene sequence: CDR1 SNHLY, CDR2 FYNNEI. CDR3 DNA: TGTGCCAGCAGTGATGAATACAGCAGACCCTATAGCAATCAGCCCCAGCATTTT. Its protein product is CASSDEYSRPYSNQPQHF.

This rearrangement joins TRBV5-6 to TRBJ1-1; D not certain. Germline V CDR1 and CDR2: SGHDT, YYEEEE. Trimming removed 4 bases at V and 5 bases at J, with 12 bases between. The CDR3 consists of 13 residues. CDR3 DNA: TGTGCCAGCAGCCTTATATCTCGTACTGAAGCTTTCTTT. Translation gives CASSLISRTEAFF.

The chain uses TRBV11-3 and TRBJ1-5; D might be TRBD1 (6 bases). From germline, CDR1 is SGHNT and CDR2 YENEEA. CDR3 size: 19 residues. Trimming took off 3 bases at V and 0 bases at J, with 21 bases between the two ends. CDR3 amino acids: CASSFQTGPPRDSNQPQHF. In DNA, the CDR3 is TGTGCCAGCAGCTTTCAGACAGGCCCCCCAAGAGATAGCAATCAGCCCCAGCATTTT.

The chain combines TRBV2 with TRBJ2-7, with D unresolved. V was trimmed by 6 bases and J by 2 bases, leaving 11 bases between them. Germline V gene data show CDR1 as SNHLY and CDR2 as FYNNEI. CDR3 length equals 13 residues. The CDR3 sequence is CASRVRQTYEQYF. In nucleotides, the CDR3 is TGTGCCAGCAGAGTCAGACAAACCTACGAGCAGTACTTC.

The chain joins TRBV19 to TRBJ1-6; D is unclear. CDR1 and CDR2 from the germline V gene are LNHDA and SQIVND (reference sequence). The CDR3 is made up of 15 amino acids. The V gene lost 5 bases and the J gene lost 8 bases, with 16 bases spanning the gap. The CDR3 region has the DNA TGTGCCAGTAGTCGTCGGGGTCCCGGGGATTCACCCCTCCACTTT. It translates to CASSRRGPGDSPLHF. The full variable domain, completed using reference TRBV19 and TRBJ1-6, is DGGITQSPKYLFRKEGQNVTLSCEQNLNHDAMYWYRQDPGQGLRLIYYSQIVNDFQKGDIAEGYSVSREKKESFPLTVTSAQKNPTAFYLCASSRRGPGDSPLHFGNGTRLTVT.

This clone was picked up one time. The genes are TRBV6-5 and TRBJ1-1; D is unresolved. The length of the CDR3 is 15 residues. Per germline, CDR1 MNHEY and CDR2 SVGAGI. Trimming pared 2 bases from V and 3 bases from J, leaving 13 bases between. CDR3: CASSYSGLKDTEAFF. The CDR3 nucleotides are TGTGCCAGCAGTTACAGCGGATTAAAGGACACTGAAGCTTTCTTT.

The CDR3 here is CASRLESGGMYGYTF. DNA for the CDR3: TGTGCCAGCAGGCTCGAGTCAGGGGGGATGTATGGCTACACCTTC. The chain combines TRBV5-5 with TRBJ1-2, with TRBD1 matching 7 bases. In germline, CDR1 is SGHKS, CDR2 YYEKEE (reference sequence). V dropped 5 bases and J dropped 5; count of bases not matched to a gene: 12. This CDR3 is 15 amino acids long.

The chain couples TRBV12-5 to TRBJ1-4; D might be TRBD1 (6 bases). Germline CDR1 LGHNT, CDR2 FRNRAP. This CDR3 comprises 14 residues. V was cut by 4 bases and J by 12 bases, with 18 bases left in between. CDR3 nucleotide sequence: TGTGCTAGTGGTTCATCTTTACAGGGCAGAGAACTGTTTTTT. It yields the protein CASGSSLQGRELFF.

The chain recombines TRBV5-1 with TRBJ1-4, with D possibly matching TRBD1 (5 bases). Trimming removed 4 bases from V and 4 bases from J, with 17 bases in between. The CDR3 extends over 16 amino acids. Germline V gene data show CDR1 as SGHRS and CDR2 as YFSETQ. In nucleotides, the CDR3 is TGCGCCAGCAGCGGAGCCGGGGGTCTGGGTAATGAAAAACTGTTTTTT. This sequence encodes CASSGAGGLGNEKLFF.